What follows are 23 T cell receptor beta chains derived from one specimen sequenced in a study of T cells expressing NK-cell markers. TCRdb reanalyzed the 5' RACE reads, giving one entry per CDR3 protein sequence and no DNA. This sample's clone table lists around 470,000 distinct CDR3 sequences. The sequencing input was blood T cells: a sorted CD56 or NKG2C T cell subset, CD4+ or CD8+ T cells, or bulk PBMC T cells (not recorded which). The receptors here all came from a woman in her forties or fifties in good health.

Here the CDR3 reads CATALFGLQETQYF. The rearrangement uses TRBV6-5 and TRBJ2-5; the D call from TCRdb, TRBD2, cannot be confirmed without DNA. CDR1 MNHEY and CDR2 SVGAGI come from the germline V gene. CDR3 length: 14 amino acids.

The chain couples TRBV24-1 to TRBJ2-5; TCRdb's D call, TRBD1, is unchecked because there is no DNA. The CDR3 spans 13 residues. CDR1 and CDR2 from the germline V gene are KGHDR and SFDVKD. The CDR3 loop is CATSDWTGSSQYF.

This chain links TRBV24-1 with TRBJ2-2. This CDR3 has 11 amino acids. Germline CDR1 KGHDR, CDR2 SFDVKD. Here the CDR3 reads CATRDGGELFF.

The chain uses TRBV11-2 and TRBJ2-7. The CDR3 consists of 14 residues. CDR1 is SGHAT, CDR2 FQNNGV, per germline. The CDR3 is CASSSVKVHYEQYF.

The rearrangement uses TRBV11-2 and TRBJ2-1; TCRdb's D call, TRBD2, is unchecked because there is no DNA. Germline CDR1 is SGHAT and CDR2 is FQNNGV. This CDR3 spans 14 amino acids. CDR3 amino acids: CASSRGLAGSEQFF.

The chain joins TRBV4-1 to TRBJ2-7; TCRdb returns TRBD1, unconfirmable since there is no DNA. Germline CDR1 and CDR2: MGHRA and YSYEKL. There are 20 residues in the CDR3. CDR3 region: CASSHYLGTGLRDGSYEQYF.

The chain combines TRBV7-9 with TRBJ1-1. The CDR3 covers 14 residues. The germline V gene has CDR1 SEHNR and CDR2 FQNEAQ (reference sequence). CDR3 residues: CASSFSRRDGEAFF.

The chain has TRBV27 and TRBJ2-1; TCRdb returns TRBD1, unconfirmable since there is no DNA. This CDR3 has 13 residues. From germline, CDR1 is MNHEY and CDR2 SMNVEV (reference sequence). The CDR3 loop reads CASRPWGSNEQFF.

This chain uses TRBV9 with TRBJ2-3; TCRdb's assignment of TRBD2 cannot be checked, as there is no DNA. From germline, CDR1 is SGDLS and CDR2 YYNGEE. This CDR3 contains 17 residues. The CDR3 sequence is CASSGWTSGRFTDTQYF. Looking up the rest from reference TRBV9 and TRBJ2-3 gives the full variable domain: DSGVTQTPKHLITATGQRVTLRCSPRSGDLSVYWYQQSLDQGLQFLIQYYNGEERAKGNILERFSAQQFPDLHSELNLSSLELGDSALYFCASSGWTSGRFTDTQYFGPGTRLTVL.

The chain uses TRBV11-3 and TRBJ2-1; absent DNA, TCRdb's TRBD2 call cannot be checked. This CDR3 has 19 amino acids. Germline CDR1 reads SGHNT; CDR2 reads YENEEA. The CDR3 is CASSLIIVGLAGASDEQFF.

The J gene is TRBJ2-1, the V gene TRBV3-1; there is no DNA to check the TCRdb D call of TRBD2. The CDR3 is 15 amino acids. CDR1 and CDR2 from the germline V gene are LGHDT and YNNKEL (reference sequence). This CDR3 is CASSRAGGSWDEQFF.

V is TRBV9 and J is TRBJ2-1; TCRdb's assignment of TRBD2 cannot be checked, as there is no DNA. The length of the CDR3 is 14 residues. CDR1 and CDR2 (germline): SGDLS, YYNGEE. The CDR3 loop is CASSVTSGAPEQFF.

The chain has TRBV20-1 and TRBJ2-2; TCRdb's assignment of TRBD1 cannot be checked, as there is no DNA. The CDR3 consists of 11 residues. The germline V gene has CDR1 DFQATT and CDR2 SNEGSKA (reference sequence). This chain's CDR3 is CSAQQGFELFF.

The rearrangement links TRBV6-1 to TRBJ2-2; TCRdb's assignment of TRBD2 cannot be checked, as there is no DNA. Germline V gene lookup returns CDR1 MNHNS and CDR2 SASEGT. This CDR3 region has 15 residues. Here the CDR3 reads CASRRASGNTGELFF.

V gene TRBV6-5 combines with J gene TRBJ2-5; with no DNA, the TCRdb D assignment of TRBD2 cannot be verified. The CDR3 consists of 17 residues. Looked up from germline, CDR1 is MNHEY and CDR2 is SVGAGI. CDR3 region: CASSRLGLAGDKETQYF.

The chain uses TRBV30 and TRBJ2-3. CDR3 length equals 16 residues. Germline V gene sequence: CDR1 GTSNPN, CDR2 SVGIG (reference sequence). The CDR3 spells CAWSVGLRLSTDTQYF.

V is TRBV2 and J is TRBJ2-3. CDR1 is SNHLY, CDR2 FYNNEI, per germline. This CDR3 region has 13 residues. CDR3 loop: CASIGSNTDTQYF.

The chain carries TRBV29-1 and TRBJ2-3. From germline, CDR1 is SQVTM and CDR2 ANQGSEA. This CDR3 has 12 residues. The chain's CDR3 is CSVERSTDTQYF.

The chain combines TRBV5-5 with TRBJ1-3. The germline gives CDR1 SGHKS, CDR2 YYEKEE (reference sequence). The CDR3 is 15 amino acids. CDR3: CASSLGWSSGNTIYF.

V and J are TRBV20-1 and TRBJ2-7; lacking DNA, the TRBD1 call made by TCRdb goes unchecked. The CDR3 consists of 18 residues. Germline V CDR1 and CDR2: DFQATT, SNEGSKA (reference sequence). This CDR3 reads CSARDRAGVASHSYEQYF.

This sequence joins TRBV19 and TRBJ1-3. The CDR3 has 14 amino acids. The germline CDR1 and CDR2 sequences are LNHDA and SQIVND (reference sequence). CDR3 loop: CASSIDGSGNTIYF.

This chain joins TRBV12-3 or TRBV12-4 and TRBJ2-1; the D call of TRBD2 rests on TCRdb alone, since no DNA is present to check it. This CDR3 is 14 amino acids long. The CDR3 is CASSGTSGRRRQFF.

The chain recombines TRBV7-6 with TRBJ2-1; the TRBD2 assignment by TCRdb is unverifiable without DNA. The CDR3 length is 16 residues. Germline lookup yields CDR1 SGHVS and CDR2 FNYEAQ. This CDR3 is CASSLERASGSNEQFF.